The 13 T cell receptor beta chains presented below share a single source sample, sequenced in a study of T cell responses to AZD1222 COVID-19 vaccine. Sequencing used immunoSEQ multiplex PCR; TCRdb keeps in-frame clones, though not all of them. The data contain more than 100,000 clones, over 75% of them singletons. The sample in question was peripheral blood, obtained on day 0 of AZD1222 vaccination. The source is an adult in good health.

J is TRBJ1-2 and V is TRBV6-1; TRBD1 is a possible D gene (5 bases). The CDR3 is 16 residues long. CDR1 is MNHNS and CDR2 is SASEGT in the germline V gene. Deletions cut 0 bases from V and 4 bases from J, with 15 bases between. In DNA, the CDR3 is TGTGCCAGCAGTGAAGCGCGGGGGGAGTTGTCCTATGGCTACACCTTC. It is translated as CASSEARGELSYGYTF.

The chain couples TRBV5-1 to TRBJ2-3; 14 bases fit TRBD2. The CDR3 runs 16 residues. Per the germline V gene, CDR1 is SGHRS and CDR2 is YFSETQ. V trimming: 3 bases; J trimming: 2 bases; junction bases outside the gene matches: 2. The CDR3 DNA reads as TGCGCCAGCAGCTGGACTAGCGGGGGGATCACAGATACGCAGTATTTT. This gives the protein CASSWTSGGITDTQYF.

This clone was observed once. The chain joins TRBV14 to TRBJ1-5, with unresolved D. The CDR3 runs 13 residues. V dropped 2 bases and J dropped 9 bases, with 11 bases sitting between them. CDR1 and CDR2 from the germline V gene are SGHDN and FVKESK. CDR3 nucleotide sequence: TGTGCCAGCAGCCAACGGACGGGAGGGCCCCAGCATTTT. Protein: CASSQRTGGPQHF.

The chain recombines TRBV3-1 (or the pseudogene TRBV3-2) with TRBJ1-1; D unclear. The V gene's germline CDR1 is LGHDT and CDR2 YNNKEL (reference sequence). CDR3 length equals 16 residues. V gave up 1 base and J gave up 4 bases, with 16 bases separating them. The CDR3 sequence is CASSQVPAWGGTEAFF. DNA of the CDR3: TGTGCCAGCAGCCAAGTCCCCGCCTGGGGAGGCACTGAAGCTTTCTTT.

The DNA for the CDR3 is TGTGCCACAGGGACAGGGAGGTACCAAGAGACCCAGTACTTC. Its protein is CATGTGRYQETQYF. The V call is TRBV2, the J call TRBJ2-5; 9 positions agree with TRBD1. This CDR3 is 14 amino acids long. From germline, CDR1 is SNHLY and CDR2 FYNNEI. V lost 10 bases, J lost 0 bases, and 6 bases stayed unmatched.

This clone was seen more than once but under ten times. The CDR3 protein is CAITPGVTDTQYF. CDR3 DNA: TGTGCCATCACCCCGGGGGTCACAGATACGCAGTATTTT. The chain is built from TRBV10-3 and TRBJ2-3; maybe TRBD2 (6 bases). The CDR3 runs 13 residues. V lost 7 bases, J lost 2 bases, and 10 bases lay in between. Germline loops: CDR1 ENHRY, CDR2 SYGVKD.

The V and J genes are TRBV25-1 and TRBJ1-3, with 7 bases matching TRBD1. In germline, CDR1 is MGHDK, CDR2 SYGVNS. The length of the CDR3 is 18 residues. J gave up 0 bases and V 0 bases, and 8 bases lay outside the gene matches. This CDR3 is CASSEYFQDRFSGNTIYF. The CDR3, as DNA: TGTGCCAGCAGTGAATATTTCCAGGACAGGTTCTCTGGAAACACCATATATTTT.

This sequence joins TRBV5-1 and TRBJ1-5; 9 nucleotides align to TRBD1. The J segment lost 3 bases and the V segment lost 4 bases, leaving 5 bases of the junction unmatched. The CDR3 covers 15 residues. Germline CDR1 reads SGHRS; CDR2 reads YFSETQ. DNA of the CDR3: TGCGCCAGCAGCCCGGGGACAGGGCACAATCAGCCCCAGCATTTT. This translates into CASSPGTGHNQPQHF.

This clone was recorded a few times. The chain uses TRBV2 and TRBJ1-2; weak D call: TRBD1 (6 bases). Trimming took 8 bases from V and 2 from J, leaving 15 bases between them. CDR1 is SNHLY, CDR2 FYNNEI, per germline. The CDR3 has 14 amino acids. The CDR3 DNA reads as TGTGCCAGCCGGGGGGCCTCAGGGAACTATGGCTACACCTTC. This translates into CASRGASGNYGYTF.

The V gene is TRBV7-9, the J gene TRBJ1-2; perhaps TRBD1 as D (6 bases). Deletions cut 0 bases from V and 6 bases from J, with 14 bases between. The germline gives CDR1 SEHNR, CDR2 FQNEAQ (reference sequence). The CDR3 is made up of 15 amino acids. CDR3 region: CASSLAGTGRNGYTF. The CDR3 DNA sequence: TGTGCCAGCAGCTTAGCAGGTACAGGGAGAAATGGCTACACCTTC. Full variable domain (rest looked up from reference TRBV7-9 and TRBJ1-2): DTGVSQNPRHKITKRGQNVTFRCDPISEHNRLYWYRQTLGQGPEFLTYFQNEAQLEKSRLLSDRFSAERPKGSFSTLEIQRTEQGDSAMYLCASSLAGTGRNGYTFGSGTRLTVV.

The chain couples TRBV3-1 (or the pseudogene TRBV3-2) to TRBJ1-2; TRBD1 aligns across 7 bases. J gave up 0 bases and V 4 bases, and 8 bases lay outside the gene matches. CDR3 length: 16 residues. CDR1 and CDR2 from the germline V gene are LGHDT and YNNKEL (reference sequence). The CDR3 nucleotides read TGTGCCAGCAGCCCGCCAGGGGGGGGGACTAACTATGGCTACACCTTC. Its translation: CASSPPGGGTNYGYTF.

The V gene is TRBV19, the J gene TRBJ2-2, with 7 bases identical to TRBD1. The CDR3 runs 15 residues. CDR1 and CDR2 from the germline V gene are LNHDA and SQIVND (reference sequence). The J segment lost 1 base and the V segment lost 8 bases, leaving 7 bases of the junction unmatched. The CDR3 bases are TGTGCCAGTTATGGACAGGCTGAGAACACCGGGGAGCTGTTTTTT. Translating gives CASYGQAENTGELFF.

The rearrangement joins TRBV6-2 or TRBV6-3 to TRBJ2-5, with 9 bases fitting TRBD2. Germline-derived CDR1 and CDR2 are MNHEY and SVGEGT. The V segment lost 2 bases and the J segment 5 bases; nucleotides outside the gene matches: 12. CDR3 size: 17 residues. CDR3 DNA: TGTGCCAGCAGTTACATGGCTAGCGGGGACGCTCTTGAGACCCAGTACTTC. Its translation is CASSYMASGDALETQYF.